Reported below is one TCR beta chain. Its recognized antigen is unknown. Base qualities are missing; no much larger clone stands one base away. The entry originates in a study of shared clonotypes between healthy human individuals (dated by TCRdb to 2020 to 2021). For context, the study as a whole: The cohort comprised a couple of women and a few men aged 18 to 49 years. Per donor, three plates each were used for CD4 naive and CD4 memory, two for CD8 naive, and one for CD8 memory. The study deeply sequenced blood TCR repertoires of several healthy adults to estimate repertoire size and the extent of clonotype sharing between individuals. To increase sequencing depth and limit assay-specific biases, different laboratories used diverse techniques to prepare libraries and sequence TCR repertoires. Each donor's leukapheresis produced roughly between roughly 0.85 and 9.5 billion PBMCs.

CD8 naive samples consisted of CD45RO-negative cells that were positively selected for CCR7, yielding a CD45RA+CCR7+ population without TemRA cells. The donors were healthy, HIV-negative adults with no recently reported acute infections or vaccinations. Every donor was a Caucasian adult living in Nashville, Tennessee, USA. After blood collection by leukapheresis, PBMCs were isolated using Ficoll-Histopaque density gradient centrifugation and then cryopreserved in the vapor phase of liquid nitrogen. Analytical flow cytometry was used to check the purity and quantity of each magnetically sorted T cell population. From each sorted fraction, genomic DNA was isolated and quantified by UV absorbance on a Nanodrop 2000c. Using the deep immunoSEQ assay, TCR CDR3 regions were amplified from genomic DNA by multiplex PCR. Genomic DNA extracted from each cell subset was distributed evenly over all wells of several immunoSEQ 96-well plates, and each plate served as one replicate. Each replicate PCR for sorted subsets received roughly 0.2 ug genomic DNA, equal to 30,000 or so T cell genomes. The purified libraries were quantified using a Qubit 3.0 fluorometer, sized with a Bioanalyzer 2100, and then quantified again using the KAPA Library Quantification kit. A separate single-read 150-cycle Illumina NextSeq 550 flow cell was used to sequence each immunoSEQ 96-well plate. On the study's bioinformatics: Because the immunoSEQ output included only junctional sequences and no quality scores, the filtering could not be the same as the filtering used for full-length reads. To assign V/J genes and CDR3, sequences were annotated using PyIR, a Python wrapper for IgBLAST v1.9, with IMGT germline references. Reads were removed for weak V/J assignments (E-value above 1e-6), missing CDR3, stop codons, out-of-frame junctions, or ambiguous translated residues. V3J clonotypes were defined as sequences sharing the same inferred V gene, J gene, and CDR3 amino acid sequence. The percentage overlap between two repertoires was calculated by dividing the number of shared unique clonotypes by the size of the smaller repertoire. Three approaches were used to assess repertoire richness: RTK rarefaction, the Chao1 estimator, and Recon v2.1 estimates of unobserved clonotypes. OLGA was used to compute generation probabilities for all TCRbeta clonotypes that the gDNA method yielded from a few donors. Here the immuneACCESS table is served through TCRdb, limited to in-frame sequences with V and J called. Missing clones are a known gap in these copies; in checked studies unresolved V genes cover under half, and the rest lacks a known reason. The V and J calls and clone size come from that table; D and trimming were worked out from the DNA. The sample records around 1,900,000 clones, about 94% of which are singletons. The top ten clonotypes cover 1.5% to 2% of the sample.

General study outcomes and caveats: The genetic and exposure-history diversity represented was limited by the small number of donors. When a handful of donors were compared, the shared fraction of clonotypes was about 5% for naive CD4, about 4% for naive CD8, about 2.5% for memory CD4, and roughly 0.4% for memory CD8. Naive subsets generally had larger estimated clonotype richness than memory subsets. Pairwise subsampling indicated that sequencing depth was expected to affect the degree of clonotype sharing among donors. Sampling was restricted to blood, and TCR repertoires in tissues likely differ from the TCR repertoires found in blood. Even with the large sequencing depth, rarefaction of the sorted-subset datasets indicated that sequencing was incomplete. Higher generation probabilities were observed for clonotypes shared by all four sorted-subset donors than for non-shared clonotypes.

Cut back by 7 bases and 1 base, the V and J ends lie 8 bases apart. The CDR3, cysteine through phenylalanine, is 14 amino acids long. CDR3 DNA is the only sequence kept; it has 42 bases, read in frame from the first base. CDR1 and CDR2 (MDHEN, SYDVKM) derive from the germline V gene. The TCR comes from a man between 18 and 35 years old in good health. Some clones in this sample may be carry-over from other donors' samples. The sequenced sample was naive CD8+ T cells from PBMCs. In the paper's terms, the cell subset or site label means: CD45RA+CCR7+. The chain was built from TRBV28 and TRBJ1-6, with the D segment identity uncertain. Here is the DNA: TGTGCCAGCACGCGGATATCCTATAATTCACCCCTCCACTTT. Its translation is CASTRISYNSPLHF.